Shown below are 9 T cell receptor beta chains from a single sample sequenced in a study of blood T cell repertoires in COVID-19. Profiled with immunoSEQ multiplex PCR; TCRdb holds only in-frame clones, not every one. The sample consists of 150,000 to 200,000 clones, under 95% of them appearing once. Sequenced material: peripheral blood. The receptors derive from a man aged 55 to 70 with active or convalescent COVID-19.

In this sample, this clone turned up a few times. This chain connects TRBV5-4 to TRBJ1-2; 7 bases map to TRBD1. Germline-derived CDR1 and CDR2 are SGHNT and YYREEE (reference sequence). The CDR3 sequence is 16 residues long. V was pared by 5 bases and J by 2 bases, with 12 bases of the junction left unmatched. CDR3 nucleotides: TGTGCCAGCAGGAAGGACGGGGGACAGAGAAACTATGGCTACACCTTC. Protein sequence: CASRKDGGQRNYGYTF.

The chain combines TRBV27 with TRBJ1-5; D unresolved. The CDR3 contains 14 residues. The germline gives CDR1 MNHEY, CDR2 SMNVEV (reference sequence). V was shortened by 4 bases and J by 7 bases, with 14 bases between the two germline ends. The CDR3 sequence is CASSSGSMLQPQHF. CDR3 nucleotides: TGTGCCAGCAGTTCCGGGTCCATGTTACAGCCCCAGCATTTT.

The V call is TRBV19, the J call TRBJ2-7, with 7 bases aligning to TRBD1. Germline trimming cut 6 bases from V and 2 bases from J; bases unmatched to any gene: 7. This CDR3 has 14 residues. Per germline, CDR1 LNHDA and CDR2 SQIVND (reference sequence). Here the CDR3 DNA reads TGTGCCAGTAGAGGACCGGGACAGACCTACGAGCAGTACTTC. Translation gives CASRGPGQTYEQYF. Complete variable domain (other parts from reference TRBV19 and TRBJ2-7): DGGITQSPKYLFRKEGQNVTLSCEQNLNHDAMYWYRQDPGQGLRLIYYSQIVNDFQKGDIAEGYSVSREKKESFPLTVTSAQKNPTAFYLCASRGPGQTYEQYFGPGTRLTVT.

The chain joins TRBV5-1 to TRBJ2-2; 10 positions agree with TRBD1. This CDR3 region has 16 residues. Looked up from germline, CDR1 is SGHRS and CDR2 is YFSETQ. V dropped 4 bases and J dropped 8; count of bases not matched to a gene: 11. CDR3 sequence: CASSHRDRGLTGELFF. CDR3 DNA sequence: TGCGCCAGCAGCCACCGGGACAGGGGATTAACAGGGGAGCTGTTTTTT. Variable domain in full (rest from reference TRBV5-1 and TRBJ2-2): KAGVTQTPRYLIKTRGQQVTLSCSPISGHRSVSWYQQTPGQGLQFLFEYFSETQRNKGNFPGRFSGRQFSNSRSEMNVSTLELGDSALYLCASSHRDRGLTGELFFGEGSRLTVL.

This chain joins TRBV7-8 and TRBJ2-5; TRBD2 matches 7 bases. This CDR3 is built from 16 residues. The V segment lost 3 bases and the J segment 2 bases; nucleotides outside the gene matches: 9. CDR1 is SGHVS and CDR2 is FQNEAQ in the germline V gene. This CDR3 reads CASSLGGSTLQETQYF. The CDR3 DNA is TGTGCCAGCAGCTTGGGGGGGTCTACCCTACAAGAGACCCAGTACTTC.

This chain connects TRBV28 to TRBJ2-3; 9 nucleotides match TRBD2. Unmatched junction bases numbered 7, after V lost 4 bases and J lost 5 bases. The CDR3 extends over 15 amino acids. The germline CDR1 and CDR2 sequences are MDHEN and SYDVKM. In DNA, the CDR3 is TGTGCCAGCAGTTCTCCGGGACTAGCAGGAGATACGCAGTATTTT. As protein: CASSSPGLAGDTQYF.

The CDR3, as DNA: TGTGCCATCAGTGAGTCTGGCGGGGGCCGCTCTGGAAACACCATATATTTT. Encoded protein: CAISESGGGRSGNTIYF. V usage is TRBV10-3 and J usage is TRBJ1-3; tentative D call: TRBD1 (6 bases). The germline V and J ends were trimmed by 0 bases and 0 bases, with 12 bases remaining between them. Germline values: CDR1 ENHRY, CDR2 SYGVKD. This CDR3 is 17 amino acids long.

The V call is TRBV28, the J call TRBJ2-7; 9 bases are a match to TRBD1. CDR1 is MDHEN, CDR2 SYDVKM, per germline. V lost 5 bases and J lost 3; bases outside the gene matches: 8. The CDR3 sequence is 15 residues long. The CDR3 spells CASSPTWDRVYEQYF. The CDR3 coding sequence is TGTGCCAGCAGTCCTACCTGGGACAGGGTCTACGAGCAGTACTTC. The variable domain in full, with the rest retrieved from reference TRBV28 and TRBJ2-7, is DVKVTQSSRYLVKRTGEKVFLECVQDMDHENMFWYRQDPGLGLRLIYFSYDVKMKEKGDIPEGYSVSREKKERFSLILESASTNQTSMYLCASSPTWDRVYEQYFGPGTRLTVT.

This clone has just a few counts. V and J are TRBV11-2 and TRBJ1-3; a weak D match, TRBD1 (5 bases). V gave up 0 bases and J gave up 0 bases, with 6 bases separating them. The CDR3 length is 15 residues. Germline CDR1 SGHAT, CDR2 FQNNGV. The CDR3 protein is CASSLEGASGNTIYF. DNA for the CDR3: TGTGCCAGCAGCTTAGAAGGGGCCTCTGGAAACACCATATATTTT.